This is a list of T cell receptor beta chains from one sample in a study of T cell changes during pregnancy in multiple sclerosis. Produced via immunoSEQ multiplex PCR; TCRdb's table is partial and in-frame only. The sample contains 95,000 to 110,000 clones, 92% of which appear only once. The source was peripheral blood, collected after pregnancy. The receptors stem from a female donor with multiple sclerosis, enrolled in a pregnancy study. CDR3s include the opening cysteine and the closing phenylalanine or tryptophan. Each record gives: D gene, V gene, clone size, J gene, CDR3 DNA, CDR3 protein. D genes are given only for firm matches. Clone size appears in some rows only: once, few, many, or a class for an expanded clone.

D gene: .; V gene: TRBV18; clone size: .; J gene: TRBJ2-6; CDR3 DNA: TGTGCCAGCTCAGCGCAGGGTTTGAGCTCTGGGGCCAACGTCCTGACTTTC; CDR3 protein: CASSAQGLSSGANVLTF
D gene: .; V gene: TRBV15; clone size: .; J gene: TRBJ1-5; CDR3 DNA: TGTGCCACCAGCAGCGGACGGGGGATAAACAATCAGCCCCAGCATTTT; CDR3 protein: CATSSGRGINNQPQHF
D gene: .; V gene: TRBV4-2; clone size: .; J gene: TRBJ1-2; CDR3 DNA: TGTGCCAGCAGCCAAGAGGGTTCCAGGATCTATGGCTACACCTTC; CDR3 protein: CASSQEGSRIYGYTF
D gene: .; V gene: TRBV11-2; clone size: .; J gene: TRBJ1-4; CDR3 DNA: TGTGCCAGCAGCTTAGCAGGGGCAACTAATGAAAAACTGTTTTTT; CDR3 protein: CASSLAGATNEKLFF
D gene: .; V gene: TRBV6-1; clone size: .; J gene: TRBJ1-2; CDR3 DNA: TGTGCCAGCAGTGAAGCAGGGGGTAGTTATGGCTACACCTTC; CDR3 protein: CASSEAGGSYGYTF
D gene: TRBD1; V gene: TRBV29-1; clone size: .; J gene: TRBJ2-7; CDR3 DNA: TGCAGCGTGGGACAGAACCCCTACGAGCAGTACTTC; CDR3 protein: CSVGQNPYEQYF
D gene: .; V gene: TRBV16; clone size: .; J gene: TRBJ1-3; CDR3 DNA: TGTGCCAGCAGTCCCTTCGAGAGTAGCTCTGGAAACACCATATATTTT; CDR3 protein: CASSPFESSSGNTIYF
D gene: .; V gene: TRBV9; clone size: .; J gene: TRBJ2-2; CDR3 DNA: TGTGCCAGCAGCGTAATGGGGGGCACCGGGGAGCTGTTTTTT; CDR3 protein: CASSVMGGTGELFF
D gene: TRBD1; V gene: TRBV19; clone size: .; J gene: TRBJ2-7; CDR3 DNA: TGTGCCAGTAGTATAGGCTGGGACAGGGGCCACGAGCAGTACTTC; CDR3 protein: CASSIGWDRGHEQYF
D gene: .; V gene: TRBV30; clone size: .; J gene: TRBJ2-2; CDR3 DNA: TGTGCCTGGAGGTCCGGGTTCACCGGGGAGCTGTTTTTT; CDR3 protein: CAWRSGFTGELFF
D gene: TRBD1; V gene: TRBV27; clone size: .; J gene: TRBJ1-2; CDR3 DNA: TGTGCCAGCAGTCTAGGACAGGGGGCTTGGGGCTACACCTTC; CDR3 protein: CASSLGQGAWGYTF
D gene: TRBD2; V gene: TRBV18; clone size: .; J gene: TRBJ2-3; CDR3 DNA: TGTGCCAGCTCACCTTCTGCTAGCGGGGGGGCCGGCACAGATACGCAGTATTTT; CDR3 protein: CASSPSASGGAGTDTQYF
D gene: TRBD2; V gene: TRBV6-4; clone size: .; J gene: TRBJ2-3; CDR3 DNA: TGTGCCAGCAGCGCACTAGCGGGAGGGGGCACAGATACGCAGTATTTT; CDR3 protein: CASSALAGGGTDTQYF
D gene: TRBD2; V gene: TRBV5-1; clone size: .; J gene: TRBJ2-3; CDR3 DNA: TGCGCCAGCAGCTTGGCCGGACTAGCGGGAGTTGGAACCACAGATACGCAGTATTTT; CDR3 protein: CASSLAGLAGVGTTDTQYF
D gene: TRBD1; V gene: TRBV6-6; clone size: .; J gene: TRBJ1-4; CDR3 DNA: TGTGCCAGCAGCCCCCGGGACAGTGCAACTAATGAAAAACTGTTTTTT; CDR3 protein: CASSPRDSATNEKLFF
D gene: .; V gene: TRBV30; clone size: once; J gene: TRBJ2-7; CDR3 DNA: TGTGCCTGGAGTGTTCTGAGGGGGGGAGGCGAGCAGTACTTC; CDR3 protein: CAWSVLRGGGEQYF
D gene: TRBD2; V gene: TRBV7-3; clone size: .; J gene: TRBJ2-7; CDR3 DNA: TGTGCCAGCAGCTTAACCGGGGGGGGCCTCTACGAGCAGTACTTC; CDR3 protein: CASSLTGGGLYEQYF